This T cell receptor beta chain was documented in a study of T-cell reconstitution after alpha-beta-depleted transplantation in children. Study conclusions and caveats: Some patients showed high day-60 TCRbeta diversity, which derived from surviving recipient T cells and thymic progenitors. One year after transplant, T-cell counts and diversity came mostly from newly produced T cells. Two months or so post-transplant, alpha-beta T cells reportedly derived from several hundred expanded graft clones.

Unique molecular identifiers featured in how the TCRbeta library was prepared. TCRdb reprocessed the PCR reads via MiXCR and lists one record per CDR3 protein. The table has under 300,000 distinct CDR3 sequences, around 10% seen once. Germline V gene lookup returns CDR1 SGHDN and CDR2 FVKESK. This CDR3 is built from 13 residues. The V gene lost 0 bases and the J gene lost 11 bases, with 13 bases spanning the gap. This clonotype was detected a few times. Antigen unknown. The J gene is TRBJ1-1, the V gene TRBV14; tentative D call: TRBD1 (6 bases). The sequence was collected from a male patient aged 2-9 years who had a stem cell transplant for chronic granulomatous disease, so the T cells may come from the graft donor. The material sequenced was peripheral blood, taken 180 days after TCRalphabeta/CD19-depleted stem cell transplant. For the CDR3, the DNA is TGTGCCAGCAGCCAAGACGTTAGGGGGTTGGCTTTCTTT. The encoded protein is CASSQDVRGLAFF.